The rows below give T cell receptor beta chains drawn from one sample of a study of cytomegalovirus exposure and HLA in healthy donors. Profiled with immunoSEQ multiplex PCR; TCRdb holds only in-frame clones, not every one. The table lists about 200,000 clones, approximately 78% of them singletons. Sequenced sample: PBMCs. These TCRs come from a woman between 35 and 50 years old in good health and CMV-seronegative. The CDR3 runs from the conserved cysteine through the conserved F or W. The D gene is left open where the match is weak. Where a row states a size, it is once, few, many or the class of an expanded clone; other rows omit it.

d_call	v_call	j_call	cdr3_length	clone_size	cdr3_nt	cdr3_aa
TRBD2	TRBV9	TRBJ2-1	15	few	TGTGCCAGCAGCGTAGGAGCGGGAACCTACAATGAGCAGTTCTTC	CASSVGAGTYNEQFF
TRBD1	TRBV28	TRBJ1-2	14	-	TGTGCCAGCAGTTTCGGGGGGACAGGGTTTGGCTACACCTTC	CASSFGGTGFGYTF
TRBD2	TRBV4-1	TRBJ2-2	16	few	TGCGCCAGCAGCCAACTAGCGGGAGTTGTCACCGGGGAGCTGTTTTTT	CASSQLAGVVTGELFF
-	TRBV11-2	TRBJ1-2	15	once	TGTGCCACCCAAATTGGGCCGACGGCTGACTATGGCTACACCTTC	CATQIGPTADYGYTF
TRBD1	TRBV7-3	TRBJ2-3	15	-	TGTGCCAGCAGCTTAGCAGGGGGTCAGTTAGATACGCAGTATTTT	CASSLAGGQLDTQYF
TRBD1	TRBV29-1	TRBJ1-1	11	-	TGCAGCGTGCGCAGGGGGCGAGGCGCTTTCTTT	CSVRRGRGAFF
-	TRBV28	TRBJ1-5	16	-	TGTGCCAGCAGTCCTACCATGACAGGTTTCAATCAGCCCCAGCATTTT	CASSPTMTGFNQPQHF
-	TRBV5-4	TRBJ2-7	16	-	TGTGCCAGCAGCTCGATAGCTATTAGGGGAGGCCACGAGCAGTACTTC	CASSSIAIRGGHEQYF
-	TRBV10-3	TRBJ2-7	14	-	TGTGCCATCAGTGAGTCGATCGGGACCTACGAGCAGTACTTC	CAISESIGTYEQYF
TRBD1	TRBV6-5	TRBJ1-1	15	-	TGTGCCAGCAGGTGGGGACAGGGATCGAACACTGAAGCTTTCTTT	CASRWGQGSNTEAFF
TRBD1	TRBV18	TRBJ2-1	16	once	TGTGCCAGCTCACCTCCGGGACAGGGGATATACAATGAGCAGTTCTTC	CASSPPGQGIYNEQFF
TRBD1	TRBV30	TRBJ1-1	13	few	TGTGCCTGGAGTACAGGGGCAAACACTGAAGCTTTCTTT	CAWSTGANTEAFF
TRBD1	TRBV5-4	TRBJ1-1	13	-	TGTGCCAGCAGCAGCCGGGACAGGGGTGAAGCTTTCTTT	CASSSRDRGEAFF
TRBD2	TRBV2	TRBJ2-2	17	-	TGTGCCAGCAGTTACACTAGCGGGGGATCGAACACCGGGGAGCTGTTTTTT	CASSYTSGGSNTGELFF
-	TRBV27	TRBJ2-7	16	few	TGTGCCAGCAGTTTTATCGGTCGCGGGATGGGCGACGAGCAGTACTTC	CASSFIGRGMGDEQYF
-	TRBV4-1	TRBJ1-1	15	-	TGCGCCAGCAGCCTTGAGCAGGGGATGAACACTGAAGCTTTCTTT	CASSLEQGMNTEAFF
-	TRBV7-8	TRBJ2-1	20	few	TGTGCCAGCAGCTTCCCCCGGGACAGGGGTTTAGCGGGAGGGCCGGGTGAGCAGTTCTTC	CASSFPRDRGLAGGPGEQFF
-	TRBV6-4	TRBJ1-2	14	-	TGTGCCAGCAGTGACTCACCGTACGGCTATGGCTACACCTTC	CASSDSPYGYGYTF
TRBD1	TRBV7-2	TRBJ1-5	16	-	TGTGCCAGCAGCCCAACCCGGGACAGGACCAATCAGCCCCAGCATTTT	CASSPTRDRTNQPQHF
-	TRBV27	TRBJ2-7	15	once	TGTGCCAGCAGCGGGGCGCGGGCGGGCGCGGGAGAGCAGTACTTC	CASSGARAGAGEQYF
TRBD1	TRBV27	TRBJ1-5	17	-	TGTGCCAGCAGTTGTCGGGACAGGAGTCTTAGCAATCAGCCCCAGCATTTT	CASSCRDRSLSNQPQHF
-	TRBV30	TRBJ2-1	14	-	TGTGCCTGGAGTGCTTACTCTTCCTACAATGAGCAGTTCTTC	CAWSAYSSYNEQFF
-	TRBV28	TRBJ2-7	13	-	TGTGCCAGCAGTTCTAGACAGCTCTACGAGCAGTACTTC	CASSSRQLYEQYF
TRBD1	TRBV5-1	TRBJ1-5	14	-	TGCGCCAGCAGCCCCGGGACAGGGTTTCAGCCCCAGCATTTT	CASSPGTGFQPQHF
-	TRBV7-2	TRBJ1-1	12	-	TGTGCCAGCAGCTTAGTTGTTTCGGTAGCTTTCTTT	CASSLVVSVAFF
-	TRBV5-1	TRBJ2-7	12	-	TGCGCCAGCAGCTTGTCAGGGGACGAGCAGTACTTC	CASSLSGDEQYF
TRBD2	TRBV11-2	TRBJ2-7	14	-	TGTGCCAGCACCTTTTATGGACTAGCCTACGAGCAGTACTTC	CASTFYGLAYEQYF
TRBD1	TRBV27	TRBJ1-2	17	-	TGTGCCAGCAGACGAGCGGGACAGGGGGCCTTTTATTATGGCTACACCTTC	CASRRAGQGAFYYGYTF
-	TRBV25-1	TRBJ2-2	14	-	TGTGCCAGCAGTCGGGGTTCGAACACCGGGGAGCTGTTTTTT	CASSRGSNTGELFF
TRBD2	TRBV5-5	TRBJ2-3	17	once	TGTGCCAGCAGCTGGGGGGCACTAGCGGGAAGCACAGATACGCAGTATTTT	CASSWGALAGSTDTQYF
TRBD1	TRBV25-1	TRBJ2-7	13	few	TGTGCCAGCAGTGACTTAGGACAGGGGGAGCAGTACTTC	CASSDLGQGEQYF
-	TRBV4-1	TRBJ2-4	16	-	TGCGCCAGCAGCCAAGAAGTGACGGGTTCCAAAAACATTCAGTACTTC	CASSQEVTGSKNIQYF
-	TRBV19	TRBJ1-5	12	-	TGTGCCAGTCAGGGGATAAGTCAGCCCCAGCATTTT	CASQGISQPQHF
TRBD1	TRBV28	TRBJ1-1	14	-	TGTGCCAGCAGTATTACAGGGGGTGTCACTGAAGCTTTCTTT	CASSITGGVTEAFF
-	TRBV11-2	TRBJ1-1	15	-	TGTGCCAGCAGCTTAGGGCTAGGCCCGAACACTGAAGCTTTCTTT	CASSLGLGPNTEAFF
-	TRBV7-9	TRBJ2-3	16	-	TGTGCCAGCAGCTCCGGGATAGCCCTCCCCACAGATACGCAGTATTTT	CASSSGIALPTDTQYF
-	TRBV5-1	TRBJ2-1	14	-	TGCGCCAGCAGCTTGCCCGCGGACTACAATGAGCAGTTCTTC	CASSLPADYNEQFF
TRBD1	TRBV19	TRBJ2-1	15	once	TGTGCCAGTGGAAGACAGGGGGGCTCCTACAATGAGCAGTTCTTC	CASGRQGGSYNEQFF
-	TRBV4-1	TRBJ2-1	17	few	TGCGCCAGCAGCCAAGTTTTAAGGCGGCTAAGATACAATGAGCAGTTCTTC	CASSQVLRRLRYNEQFF
-	TRBV19	TRBJ1-2	12	-	TGTGCCAGTAGTATAGGCCAGAATGGCTACACCTTC	CASSIGQNGYTF
-	TRBV6-5	TRBJ1-1	14	-	TGTGCCAGTACCAGGGGTAATTCGTACACTGAAGCTTTCTTT	CASTRGNSYTEAFF
-	TRBV6-5	TRBJ1-5	15	few	TGTGCCAGCAGTTACAGCAGGGATAGCAATCAGCCCCAGCATTTT	CASSYSRDSNQPQHF
TRBD2	TRBV5-1	TRBJ2-3	19	-	TGCGCCAGCAGCTTGGCGAGACTAGCGGGAGGAGGTGGCACAGATACGCAGTATTTT	CASSLARLAGGGGTDTQYF
TRBD1	TRBV5-4	TRBJ1-1	14	-	TGTGCCAGCAGCCTGCAGGGGGCGGGCACTGAAGCTTTCTTT	CASSLQGAGTEAFF
TRBD1	TRBV2	TRBJ1-1	14	-	TGTGCCAGCAGTGACTTGACAGGGCTGGCGGAAGCTTTCTTT	CASSDLTGLAEAFF
TRBD1	TRBV7-7	TRBJ2-5	14	-	TGTGCCAGCAGCTACCGACAGGGTCCAGAGACCCAGTACTTC	CASSYRQGPETQYF
-	TRBV12-5	TRBJ2-3	12	-	TGTGCTAGTGCAGTTGTCAAAGATACGCAGTATTTT	CASAVVKDTQYF
TRBD1	TRBV2	TRBJ2-4	12	-	TGTGCCAGCAGCGGACAGGGAAACATTCAGTACTTC	CASSGQGNIQYF
TRBD2	TRBV4-1	TRBJ2-3	18	few	TGCGCCAGCAGCCCCGGGGGGTCTAGCGGGAGGCGGAGGGATACGCAGTATTTT	CASSPGGSSGRRRDTQYF
-	TRBV5-1	TRBJ1-4	15	-	TGCGCCAGCAGCTCCTCCGGGCTAGCGGACGAAAAACTGTTTTTT	CASSSSGLADEKLFF
-	TRBV19	TRBJ2-7	13	once	TGTGCCAGTAGTATGAGCGCTTCCTACGAGCAGTACTTC	CASSMSASYEQYF
-	TRBV19	TRBJ1-5	15	-	TGTGCCAGTAGTCCGACCCCCGGAGGCAATCAGCCCCAGCATTTT	CASSPTPGGNQPQHF
TRBD1	TRBV10-3	TRBJ2-7	15	-	TGTGCCATCAGTGAACACGGACAGGCTTCCTACGAGCAGTACTTC	CAISEHGQASYEQYF
TRBD2	TRBV19	TRBJ2-2	17	-	TGTGCCAGTACCCCCCGCTGGGGACTAGCGGGAGGCGGGGAGCTGTTTTTT	CASTPRWGLAGGGELFF
TRBD2	TRBV2	TRBJ2-7	14	few	TGTGCCAGCAGTGGGGGGACTAGCGTCCACGAGCAGTACTTC	CASSGGTSVHEQYF
-	TRBV25-1	TRBJ2-1	14	-	TGTGCCAGCAGCCTTTTAGCGGGACAGAATGAGCAGTTCTTC	CASSLLAGQNEQFF
TRBD1	TRBV5-1	TRBJ2-7	15	-	TGCGCCAGCAGCTTAACAGGGGAAAGTGCGTACGAGCAGTACTTC	CASSLTGESAYEQYF
-	TRBV29-1	TRBJ1-2	14	-	TGCAGCGTTGAAGAGGAACGGGGTTTAAGGGGCTACACCTTC	CSVEEERGLRGYTF
TRBD2	TRBV9	TRBJ2-7	16	-	TGTGCCAGCAGCGCAGGACTAGCGGGAGGACTATACGAGCAGTACTTC	CASSAGLAGGLYEQYF
-	TRBV5-6	TRBJ1-2	13	few	TGTGCCAGCAGCCAGTGGGGCTCCTATGGCTACACCTTC	CASSQWGSYGYTF